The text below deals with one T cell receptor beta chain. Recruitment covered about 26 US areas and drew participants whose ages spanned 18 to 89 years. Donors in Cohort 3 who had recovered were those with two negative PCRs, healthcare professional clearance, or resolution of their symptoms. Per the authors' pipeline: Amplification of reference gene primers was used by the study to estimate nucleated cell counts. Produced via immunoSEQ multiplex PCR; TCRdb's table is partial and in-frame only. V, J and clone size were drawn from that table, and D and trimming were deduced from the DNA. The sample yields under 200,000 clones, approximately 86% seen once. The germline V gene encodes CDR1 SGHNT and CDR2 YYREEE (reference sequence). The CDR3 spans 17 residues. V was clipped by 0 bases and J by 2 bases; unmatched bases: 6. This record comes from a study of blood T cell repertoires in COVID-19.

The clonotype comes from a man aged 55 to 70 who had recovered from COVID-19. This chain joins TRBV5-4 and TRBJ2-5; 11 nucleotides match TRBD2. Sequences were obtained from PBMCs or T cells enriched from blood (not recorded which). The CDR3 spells CASSLGPSGGTQETQYF. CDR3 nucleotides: TGTGCCAGCAGCTTGGGTCCTAGCGGGGGGACGCAAGAGACCCAGTACTTC.